The clone carrying this TCR beta chain showed up many times. Antigen unknown. TCRdb fed the multiplex PCR reads into MiXCR, producing one record per CDR3 protein. The table has 190,000 or so distinct CDR3 sequences, 30% to 40% seen once. The sample is drawn from a study of breast tumors, draining lymph nodes, adjacent tissues. Findings and limits, study-wide: That most tumor T cells come from lymph nodes remained unproven.

Samples came from axillary lymph nodes draining the breast cancer. The material sequenced was axillary lymph node tissue. This clonotype was sampled from a female donor with breast cancer. Some clones in this sample may be carry-over from other donors' samples.

The CDR3 coding sequence is TGCGCCAGCAGCCAAGAAGGAGGGAGGCGGGGAGATACGCAGTATTTT. This gives the protein CASSQEGGRRGDTQYF. The rearrangement uses TRBV4-1 and TRBJ2-3; maybe TRBD2 (6 bases). The CDR3 consists of 16 residues. CDR1 MGHRA and CDR2 YSYEKL come from the germline V gene. Trimming pared 0 bases from V and 5 bases from J, leaving 15 bases between.